These T cell receptor beta chains were read from a single sample in a study of blood T cell repertoires in COVID-19. Measured with immunoSEQ multiplex PCR; TCRdb has only the in-frame clones, and not every one. The sample comprises 300,000 to 350,000 clones, 90% to 95% of which are singletons, and 3.5% to 5% rests with the top ten. Source material: PBMCs or T cells enriched from blood (not recorded which). These receptors all come from a woman in her 30s who had been exposed to COVID-19. The CDR3 runs from the conserved cysteine through the conserved F or W. The order of the fields is J gene, D gene, clone size, V gene, CDR3 protein, CDR3 DNA. D genes are given only for firm matches. Not all rows give a size; the values are once, few, many and, for expanded clones, a class.

j_call: TRBJ1-6; d_call: TRBD1; clone_size: -; v_call: TRBV4-3; cdr3_aa: CASSQDKGQGNSPLHF; cdr3_nt: TGCGCCAGCAGCCAAGATAAAGGACAGGGGAATTCACCCCTCCACTTT
j_call: TRBJ1-6; d_call: TRBD1; clone_size: -; v_call: TRBV2; cdr3_aa: CASSSMTGADSPLHF; cdr3_nt: TGTGCCAGCAGCTCCATGACAGGGGCGGATTCACCCCTCCACTTT
j_call: TRBJ2-3; d_call: TRBD1; clone_size: -; v_call: TRBV3-1/TRBV3-2; cdr3_aa: CASSQGQGIITDTQYF; cdr3_nt: TGTGCCAGCAGCCAGGGACAGGGCATAATCACAGATACGCAGTATTTT
j_call: TRBJ2-5; d_call: TRBD2; clone_size: -; v_call: TRBV9; cdr3_aa: CASSVGLAGETQYF; cdr3_nt: TGTGCCAGCAGCGTAGGTCTAGCGGGAGAGACCCAGTACTTC
j_call: TRBJ1-1; d_call: -; clone_size: -; v_call: TRBV2; cdr3_aa: CASGGGLNTEAFF; cdr3_nt: TGTGCCAGCGGTGGGGGCCTGAACACTGAAGCTTTCTTT
j_call: TRBJ1-1; d_call: TRBD1; clone_size: -; v_call: TRBV7-9; cdr3_aa: CASSNSDRGETEAFF; cdr3_nt: TGTGCCAGCAGCAATAGTGACAGGGGGGAAACTGAAGCTTTCTTT
j_call: TRBJ1-6; d_call: -; clone_size: -; v_call: TRBV19; cdr3_aa: CASSYQGNSPLHF; cdr3_nt: TGTGCCAGTAGTTATCAGGGAAATTCACCCCTCCACTTT
j_call: TRBJ2-2; d_call: -; clone_size: -; v_call: TRBV5-4; cdr3_aa: CASSLRTGVGTGELFF; cdr3_nt: TGTGCCAGCAGCTTGCGAACGGGGGTTGGCACCGGGGAGCTGTTTTTT
j_call: TRBJ2-1; d_call: -; clone_size: -; v_call: TRBV5-6; cdr3_aa: CASSSLYNEQFF; cdr3_nt: TGTGCCAGCAGCTCGTTATACAATGAGCAGTTCTTC
j_call: TRBJ1-4; d_call: -; clone_size: once; v_call: TRBV12-3/TRBV12-4; cdr3_aa: CASTGGTNEKLFF; cdr3_nt: TGTGCCAGTACAGGCGGTACTAATGAAAAACTGTTTTTT
j_call: TRBJ2-6; d_call: TRBD2; clone_size: -; v_call: TRBV3-1/TRBV3-2; cdr3_aa: CATSQDSRGGAEAGANVLTF; cdr3_nt: TGTGCCACCAGCCAAGATTCTCGCGGGGGGGCAGAGGCTGGGGCCAACGTCCTGACTTTC
j_call: TRBJ1-1; d_call: -; clone_size: -; v_call: TRBV5-6; cdr3_aa: CASSLWGRPGRGEAFF; cdr3_nt: TGTGCCAGCAGCTTGTGGGGGAGGCCGGGACGAGGTGAAGCTTTCTTT
j_call: TRBJ1-1; d_call: TRBD1; clone_size: once; v_call: TRBV2; cdr3_aa: CASRNRQGLGPHTEAFF; cdr3_nt: TGTGCCAGCAGAAACAGACAGGGGTTGGGCCCCCACACTGAAGCTTTCTTT
j_call: TRBJ1-1; d_call: -; clone_size: few; v_call: TRBV4-2; cdr3_aa: CASSVTGTFNTEAFF; cdr3_nt: TGTGCCAGCAGCGTGACCGGGACATTTAACACTGAAGCTTTCTTT
j_call: TRBJ1-5; d_call: -; clone_size: once; v_call: TRBV27; cdr3_aa: CASSLGYGRAVQPQHF; cdr3_nt: TGTGCCAGCAGTTTGGGATATGGCAGGGCGGTCCAGCCCCAGCATTTT
j_call: TRBJ1-4; d_call: -; clone_size: -; v_call: TRBV21-1; cdr3_aa: CASLQGDNEKLFF; cdr3_nt: TGTGCCAGCCTACAGGGGGATAATGAAAAACTGTTTTTT
j_call: TRBJ2-7; d_call: -; clone_size: -; v_call: TRBV20-1; cdr3_aa: CSVPDRYEQYF; cdr3_nt: TGCAGTGTTCCCGACAGATACGAGCAGTACTTC
j_call: TRBJ2-7; d_call: -; clone_size: -; v_call: TRBV2; cdr3_aa: CATRARPGPYEQYF; cdr3_nt: TGTGCCACCCGCGCCCGTCCAGGCCCCTACGAGCAGTACTTC
j_call: TRBJ1-2; d_call: TRBD1; clone_size: -; v_call: TRBV9; cdr3_aa: CASSVATGGQAYGYTF; cdr3_nt: TGTGCCAGCAGCGTAGCTACTGGAGGACAGGCCTATGGCTACACCTTC
j_call: TRBJ2-7; d_call: TRBD1; clone_size: -; v_call: TRBV13; cdr3_aa: CASSLGAGGPYEQYF; cdr3_nt: TGTGCCAGCAGCTTAGGTGCAGGGGGCCCCTACGAGCAGTACTTC
j_call: TRBJ1-1; d_call: TRBD1; clone_size: -; v_call: TRBV23-1; cdr3_aa: CASSQFRGQGFTEAFF; cdr3_nt: TGCGCCAGCAGTCAATTTAGAGGACAGGGGTTCACTGAAGCTTTCTTT
j_call: TRBJ1-2; d_call: -; clone_size: -; v_call: TRBV28; cdr3_aa: CASRINGQIYGYTF; cdr3_nt: TGTGCCAGCAGAATCAATGGACAGATCTATGGCTACACCTTC
j_call: TRBJ1-2; d_call: -; clone_size: -; v_call: TRBV9; cdr3_aa: CASSVATQGNYGYTF; cdr3_nt: TGTGCCAGCAGCGTAGCTACCCAGGGGAACTATGGCTACACCTTC
j_call: TRBJ1-2; d_call: -; clone_size: -; v_call: TRBV7-9; cdr3_aa: CASSLAGGPGLRADGYTF; cdr3_nt: TGTGCCAGCAGCTTAGCGGGGGGACCGGGGCTTAGGGCGGATGGCTACACCTTC
j_call: TRBJ2-5; d_call: TRBD1; clone_size: few; v_call: TRBV29-1; cdr3_aa: CSVPDRGETQYF; cdr3_nt: TGCAGCGTTCCGGACAGGGGTGAGACCCAGTACTTC
j_call: TRBJ2-5; d_call: TRBD2; clone_size: -; v_call: TRBV29-1; cdr3_aa: CSVVGLEETQYF; cdr3_nt: TGCAGCGTTGTAGGACTAGAGGAGACCCAGTACTTC
j_call: TRBJ1-4; d_call: -; clone_size: -; v_call: TRBV7-2; cdr3_aa: CASSLATGDRESTNEKLFF; cdr3_nt: TGTGCCAGCAGCTTAGCAACGGGGGATCGGGAATCAACTAATGAAAAACTGTTTTTT
j_call: TRBJ2-7; d_call: TRBD2; clone_size: -; v_call: TRBV7-9; cdr3_aa: CASSPGGGRNEQYF; cdr3_nt: TGTGCCAGCAGCCCAGGCGGGGGGAGGAACGAGCAGTACTTC
j_call: TRBJ2-7; d_call: TRBD2; clone_size: -; v_call: TRBV2; cdr3_aa: CATSQGLATFRHEQYF; cdr3_nt: TGTGCCACCTCCCAGGGACTAGCGACCTTCCGCCACGAGCAGTACTTC
j_call: TRBJ1-3; d_call: -; clone_size: -; v_call: TRBV6-5; cdr3_aa: CASNLQANSGNTIYF; cdr3_nt: TGTGCCAGCAACCTACAGGCTAACTCTGGAAACACCATATATTTT
j_call: TRBJ1-2; d_call: -; clone_size: once; v_call: TRBV6-5; cdr3_aa: CASSSGDYLHGYTF; cdr3_nt: TGTGCCAGCAGTAGTGGGGACTATCTCCATGGCTACACCTTC
j_call: TRBJ1-3; d_call: -; clone_size: -; v_call: TRBV5-1; cdr3_aa: CASSSTGSLGNTIYF; cdr3_nt: TGCGCCAGCAGCTCGACGGGGAGCCTTGGAAACACCATATATTTT
j_call: TRBJ2-7; d_call: -; clone_size: -; v_call: TRBV19; cdr3_aa: CASMVGGTYEQYF; cdr3_nt: TGTGCCAGTATGGTCGGCGGGACCTACGAGCAGTACTTC
j_call: TRBJ1-1; d_call: TRBD1; clone_size: -; v_call: TRBV7-9; cdr3_aa: CASSLVRDRNTEAFF; cdr3_nt: TGTGCCAGCAGCTTAGTCCGGGACAGGAACACTGAAGCTTTCTTT
j_call: TRBJ1-6; d_call: TRBD1; clone_size: -; v_call: TRBV2; cdr3_aa: CASSDYRGGSPLHF; cdr3_nt: TGTGCCAGCAGTGATTACAGGGGGGGTTCACCCCTCCACTTT
j_call: TRBJ2-3; d_call: TRBD2; clone_size: -; v_call: TRBV27; cdr3_aa: CASSFTSGGSDTQYF; cdr3_nt: TGTGCCAGCAGTTTCACTAGCGGGGGGTCAGATACGCAGTATTTT
j_call: TRBJ1-3; d_call: -; clone_size: -; v_call: TRBV5-1; cdr3_aa: CASSSTGFGNTIYF; cdr3_nt: TGCGCCAGCAGCTCGACAGGCTTCGGAAACACCATATATTTT
j_call: TRBJ2-1; d_call: TRBD2; clone_size: -; v_call: TRBV30; cdr3_aa: CAWSVLAGGQNEQFF; cdr3_nt: TGTGCCTGGAGTGTTTTAGCGGGGGGGCAAAATGAGCAGTTCTTC
j_call: TRBJ2-2; d_call: TRBD2; clone_size: -; v_call: TRBV18; cdr3_aa: CASSPPTGGSGELFF; cdr3_nt: TGTGCCAGCTCACCACCCACGGGGGGATCCGGGGAGCTGTTTTTT
j_call: TRBJ1-1; d_call: -; clone_size: -; v_call: TRBV19; cdr3_aa: CASSIGPGNTEAFF; cdr3_nt: TGTGCCAGTAGTATAGGTCCGGGGAACACTGAAGCTTTCTTT
j_call: TRBJ1-3; d_call: TRBD1; clone_size: -; v_call: TRBV7-2; cdr3_aa: CASSSSNRGRGNTIYF; cdr3_nt: TGTGCCAGCAGCTCCTCCAACAGGGGGCGAGGAAACACCATATATTTT
j_call: TRBJ1-1; d_call: -; clone_size: -; v_call: TRBV2; cdr3_aa: CASSDHGHAFF; cdr3_nt: TGTGCCAGCAGTGATCACGGACACGCTTTCTTT
j_call: TRBJ2-5; d_call: -; clone_size: -; v_call: TRBV7-2; cdr3_aa: CASSSRGERETQYF; cdr3_nt: TGTGCCAGCAGTAGCAGGGGGGAGAGAGAGACCCAGTACTTC
j_call: TRBJ1-1; d_call: -; clone_size: few; v_call: TRBV5-1; cdr3_aa: CASSLRTAQEAFF; cdr3_nt: TGCGCCAGCAGCTTGCGGACAGCCCAAGAAGCTTTCTTT
j_call: TRBJ2-3; d_call: TRBD1; clone_size: -; v_call: TRBV19; cdr3_aa: CASNNRGLSTDTQYF; cdr3_nt: TGTGCCAGTAACAACAGGGGGCTCAGCACAGATACGCAGTATTTT
j_call: TRBJ1-1; d_call: -; clone_size: -; v_call: TRBV27; cdr3_aa: CASRDQGINTEAFF; cdr3_nt: TGTGCCAGCCGAGACCAGGGGATTAACACTGAAGCTTTCTTT